One sample yielded the 5 T cell receptor beta chains listed below, sequenced in a study of Graves' ophthalmopathy and Graves' hyperthyroidism. Transcripts of RNA were the source for amplifying TCR beta CDR3 regions. HTBI primers primed a first-round RT-PCR, and a second-round multiplex PCR followed. TCRdb reprocessed the multiplex PCR reads with MiXCR, giving one entry per CDR3 protein. The sample has roughly 350,000 distinct CDR3 sequences, approximately 17% seen once; the top ten hold roughly 2.4%. What was sequenced was peripheral blood. The receptor set was obtained from an adult woman with stable Graves' hyperthyroidism.

There are many counts of this clonotype. This chain connects TRBV27 to TRBJ1-5; tentative D call: TRBD1 (5 bases). Germline CDR1 reads MNHEY; CDR2 reads SMNVEV (reference sequence). This CDR3 spans 13 amino acids. The V end was cut by 5 bases, the J end by 5 bases, with 10 bases between. For the CDR3, the DNA is TGTGCCAGCAGTCCGGACACTTATCAGCCCCAGCATTTT. Residues: CASSPDTYQPQHF.

This clonotype was recorded many times. The chain employs TRBV6-2 or TRBV6-3 and TRBJ2-7; D might be TRBD1 or TRBD2, each matching 5 bases. The V end lost 6 bases, the J end lost 7 bases, and 16 bases lay between the germline ends. CDR1 and CDR2 (germline): MNHEY, SVGEGT. The CDR3 is 13 amino acids. The CDR3 DNA reads TGTGCCAGCAGCCACTCACGGGGCGGAGAGCAGTACTTC. As protein: CASSHSRGGEQYF.

In its sample, this clonotype was seen many times. The V call is TRBV19, the J call TRBJ1-6; D call uncertain. The germline V and J ends were trimmed by 3 bases and 7 bases, with 10 bases remaining between them. This CDR3 is built from 14 residues. The V gene's germline CDR1 is LNHDA and CDR2 SQIVND (reference sequence). DNA for the CDR3: TGTGCCAGTAGTATTAATATGGCGAATTCACCCCTCCACTTT. It encodes CASSINMANSPLHF.

This clonotype was observed many times. V is TRBV9 and J is TRBJ2-2, with 11 bases fitting TRBD2. This CDR3 contains 19 residues. In germline, CDR1 is SGDLS, CDR2 YYNGEE. J was trimmed by 6 bases and V by 3 bases; bases with no gene match: 16. The CDR3 spells CASSARGVGTSGLAGELFF. DNA of the CDR3: TGTGCCAGCAGCGCCCGAGGAGTAGGGACTAGCGGCCTCGCCGGGGAGCTGTTTTTT.

This clonotype was counted at least ten times. This rearrangement joins TRBV7-3 to TRBJ1-1, with 7 nucleotides matching TRBD1. The CDR3 has 13 residues. Germline CDR1 is SGHTA and CDR2 is FQGTGA. Losses at the gene ends were 4 bases for V and 4 bases for J; bases not matched to a gene: 3. The CDR3 sequence is CASSSTGLTEAFF. CDR3 in DNA: TGTGCCAGCAGCTCGACAGGGCTCACTGAAGCTTTCTTT.